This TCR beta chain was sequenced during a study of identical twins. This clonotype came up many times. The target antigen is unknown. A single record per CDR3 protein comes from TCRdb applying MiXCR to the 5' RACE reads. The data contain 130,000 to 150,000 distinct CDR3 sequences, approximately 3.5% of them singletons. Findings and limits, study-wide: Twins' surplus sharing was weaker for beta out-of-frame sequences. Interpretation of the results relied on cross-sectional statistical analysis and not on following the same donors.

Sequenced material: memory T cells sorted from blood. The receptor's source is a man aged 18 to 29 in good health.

This CDR3 is CSAPDSTLRHGYTF. CDR3 coding DNA: TGCAGTGCTCCCGACAGCACCCTTAGGCATGGCTACACCTTC. The rearrangement joins TRBV20-1 to TRBJ1-2; D is possibly TRBD1 (5 bases). CDR3 length equals 14 residues. V lost 5 bases, J lost 6 bases, and 19 bases lay in between. Germline CDR1 DFQATT, CDR2 SNEGSKA (reference sequence).